This T cell receptor (beta chain) appears in the sequencing data of a study of cytomegalovirus exposure and HLA in healthy donors (dated by TCRdb to 2015 to 2018). Turning to the overall study: An earlier analysis of several hundred of the donors reported 250 to 300 Gb of sequence data and about 120 million unique TCR beta sequences obtained from about 170 million T cells. Rather than drawing on any new phenotypic data, the later analysis identified candidate immune exposures from TCR beta sequences and the way those sequences occurred across donors. The study profiled the T cell repertoires of hundreds of subjects by immunosequencing and related them to cytomegalovirus serostatus. Of the 300 to 450 genotyped donors, 65% to 90% were placed in the genetic ancestry cluster associated with self-reported Caucasian donors. The study combined high-throughput TCR immunosequencing, statistical association of individual TCRs with disease status, and machine learning to predict cytomegalovirus infection status. The study aimed to test whether signatures of past pathogen exposure could be identified by cataloging public T cell receptors. An earlier analysis of more than 450 of the donors used high-throughput TCR beta sequencing to judge whether each TCR beta V gene segment behaved as functional or pseudogenic. A later genetic analysis used genome-wide SNP genotypes for about 65% of the 666 donors, treating that subset as a discovery cohort. Every repertoire in the discovery cohort had been generated on one and the same sequencing platform. Alongside the repertoire data, information on donor age, sex, ethnicity and CMV serostatus was compiled. Both class I and class II loci were covered by HLA typing, at four-digit resolution. About 300 gigabases of sequencing data and approximately 85 million unique TCR sequences were included in an early release covering 550 to 800 HLA-typed donors. About 5 DR-DQ haplotypes were handled as single units for association and clustering, since linkage in the cohort was strong. A separate validation cohort of approximately 130 different subjects was used in addition to the roughly 700-subject first cohort. Typing coverage differed by locus: A, B, C, DRB1 and DQB1 were typed in roughly 620-630 donors, DQA1 in approximately 520, DPA1 in 606, and DPB1 in 400 to 480. A later analysis re-analyzed previously published TCR beta repertoires from roughly 690 donors and added high-resolution HLA genotyping to study TCR occurrence patterns. On average, 235,054 unique TCR beta nucleotide sequences were sequenced per donor among 300 to 500 genotyped donors of the cohort, with about 19% of those sequences being non-productive.

The cohort was made up of hundreds of healthy bone marrow donors. At the time of sampling, every cohort member was nominally healthy, though immune exposures that went unrecorded were likely present. The donor tested CMV seronegative, placing the donor among the 350 or so seronegative members of the cohort. A peripheral blood sample was provided by each donor, and peripheral blood mononuclear cells were used for TCR beta sequencing. The Qiagen DNeasy Blood Extraction Kit was used to extract genomic DNA from the blood cell samples. The library was prepared using the immunoSEQ multiplex PCR assay. For the multiplex PCR, a mixture combining 60 forward primers for TCR Vbeta segments and 13 reverse primers for TCR Jbeta segments was used. The CDR3 region of rearranged TCR beta genes was amplified from genomic DNA by a multiplex PCR assay. Amplified TCR beta libraries were sequenced as 87-base-pair reads on the Illumina HiSeq System. The study's own analysis went as follows. Across the 700 or so repertoires, a later analysis counted 75 million to 90 million unique TCR beta chains, roughly 11 million of which were shared by at least two donors. To remove PCR and sequencing errors, raw reads were error-corrected and collapsed into unique sequences using a nearest-neighbor algorithm that merged closely related sequences. CDR3 sequences were aligned to IMGT reference sequences to assign V, D and J gene segments. For a sequence to be retained, a match of at least six nucleotides was required to both a V gene segment and a J gene segment. Rearrangements were called productive when the CDR3 lacked stop codons and stayed in frame with V and J; all others were non-productive. CDR3 was defined by IMGT convention, running from the second conserved V-encoded cysteine to the conserved J-encoded phenylalanine. In an earlier analysis of approximately 590 of the donors, sequences lacking an unambiguous match to a single V gene segment were excluded. In an earlier analysis of some 590 of the donors, a V segment was called functional when productive rearrangements were above 56.7%, and segregating when the standard deviation between donors exceeded 5%. A statistical classification framework was built for diagnosing cytomegalovirus status from the catalog of TCR beta chain sequences. In a later analysis, TCR nucleotide sequences were compared against IMGT/GENE-DB human TR gene sequences so that V and J genes could be assigned. A later analysis assigned CDR3 sequences and most-parsimonious VDJ recombination scenarios with the TCRdist pipeline. In a later analysis, every TCR beta chain was defined by the combination of its CDR3 amino acid sequence and its V-gene family, and reads without a unique V-gene family were dropped. To address suspected cross-contamination and a sequencing artifact, a later analysis removed roughly 580 highly shared, low-generation-probability nucleotide sequences. For each public chain, a later analysis derived a clonal expansion index from normalized ranks of inferred template counts within each repertoire. In a later analysis, generation probabilities were computed using a VDJ recombination model fitted to out-of-frame rearrangements, and the results were checked against IGoR. In a later analysis, hypergeometric tests were used to score TCR-TCR, TCR-HLA and TCR-CMV co-occurrence, with a repertoire-size bias correction applied to TCR pairs. A later analysis estimated false discovery rates by permuting HLA or CMV assignments 20 times. In a later analysis, co-occurring TCRs were grouped using DBSCAN, and TCRdist sequence similarity was added for clustering within HLA-allele-positive subsets. For co-occurrence clustering, repertoires with fewer than 30,000 or more than 120,000 public chains were excluded, along with roughly five repertoires with anomalous nucleotide sharing. As stored in TCRdb, this immuneACCESS dataset retains in-frame rearrangements with V and J assigned. A fraction of the clones does not appear; measured against another copy, unresolved V genes explain less than half of the discrepancy, and the remainder lacks a known reason. The V and J calls and clone size come from that table; D and trimming were worked out from the DNA. Recorded for this sample are around 130,000 clones; about four fifths of them occurred a single time. The ten largest clones represent roughly 4% of the sample.

Study-level results and caveats: The presence/absence analyses assumed that sequencing depth was roughly uniform across donors, and that assumption may not be true. Compared with equally common non-associated chains, HLA-associated TCR beta chains in a later analysis were more clonally expanded and had lower generation probabilities. Immune exposure information for the cohort was limited to CMV serostatus. Because HLA typing was unavailable for some donors at each locus, only the typed subset was used in association tests. The classifier was reported to diagnose cytomegalovirus status with high specificity and sensitivity in both the original cohort and the validation cohort. A further reported finding was that TCR beta sequences accurately predicted the HLA-A and HLA-B alleles for most subjects in the first cohort. A later genetic analysis reported fewer N-insertions in productive TCRs among donors in an Asian-associated ancestry cluster than the roughly 720-donor mean. Across donors, most TCR sequences were observed very rarely, whereas some public TCRs were present in many individuals. Only TCR beta chains were sequenced in this cohort, and the absence of alpha or paired-chain data limited detectable features. A cluster of highly shared sequence variants was judged likely to represent a technical artifact of the sequencing pipeline. Correlated functional status among segregating V segments might reflect linkage disequilibrium, but an unknown experimental factor could not be ruled out. Several of the top co-occurrence clusters appeared to be linked to parvovirus B19, influenza, CMV and Epstein-Barr virus, according to a later analysis. Most CMV-associated TCR beta chains appeared to be HLA-restricted in a later analysis, and the HLA associations seemed to be driven largely by CMV exposure. In vitro tests confirmed that a few of the cytomegalovirus-associated TCR beta chains recognize cytomegalovirus antigens. Seventeen rarely observed V segments, including chromosome 9 orphons, were excluded from the earlier analysis of several hundred of the donors because counts were too low. The study listed 164 TCR beta chains as associated with cytomegalovirus. According to the authors, the approach could potentially be generalized to other disease states and immunological phenotypes. Strong co-occurrence of HLA alleles, especially DR and DQ, made assigning TCR associations to individual alleles difficult. V-gene and J-gene trimming of TCR beta chains was associated with a missense DCLRE1C variant in a later genetic analysis, and the association was replicated in an independent cohort. In a later analysis, the rate of TCR association differed among HLA loci, with DRB1 alleles having the most associated TCRs and HLA-C alleles having the fewest. A later analysis associated about 16,000 TCR beta sequences with specific HLA alleles at a false discovery rate of 0.05. Some IMGT-functional V segments, including TRBV6-2 and TRBV6-3, could not be distinguished by the 87-base-pair reads and were therefore excluded. In an earlier analysis of over 550 of the donors, most TCR beta V segments were observed in productive rearrangements about 87% or about 30% of the time, broadly matching IMGT annotations.

The CDR1 and CDR2 encoded by the germline V gene are SNHLY and FYNNEI. Trimmed from V: 5 bases; trimmed from J: 6 bases; junction bases lacking a gene match: 5. Counted from cysteine to phenylalanine, this CDR3 has 13 amino acids. The CDR3 DNA has 39 bases and is translated from base 1. Concerning this clone: Its antigen is currently not known. Base qualities are not at hand, and no much larger clone is one base apart.

This sequence uses TRBV2 and TRBJ1-2; 8 nucleotides in the junction match TRBD1. Sequenced: PBMCs. This TCR derives from a woman in her forties in good health and CMV-seronegative. The CDR3 reads CASSPQGANGYTF. The nucleotide sequence is TGTGCCAGCAGTCCTCAGGGGGCGAATGGCTACACCTTC.